This section outlines one TCR beta chain sequence together with its context. This sample was included in a study of shared clonotypes between healthy human individuals. Germline loops: CDR1 MDHEN, CDR2 SYDVKM. J gave up 7 bases and V 3 bases, and 6 bases lay outside the gene matches. This CDR3 has 14 amino acids. The protocol was immunoSEQ multiplex PCR, while the TCRdb copy is restricted to in-frame clones and leaves out a portion. The data hold 950,000 to 1,300,000 clones, with about 75% observed a single time. This clonotype was sampled from a man younger than 35 in good health. Sequencing used memory CD4+ T cells sorted from blood. Subset here: CD45RA-negative fraction. The chain couples TRBV28 to TRBJ1-5; 7 bases are shared with TRBD1. In nucleotides, the CDR3 is TGTGCCAGCAGTTTGACAGGGTTTGGACAGCCCCAGCATTTT. Encoded protein: CASSLTGFGQPQHF.